This entry describes one T cell receptor beta chain. Relying on iRepertoire HTBI primers and Arm-PCR of CDR3 regions, the team built TCR beta libraries. TCRdb passed the multiplex PCR reads through MiXCR, listing each CDR3 protein once. The table includes some 440,000 distinct CDR3 sequences, around 21% detected once. This sample is part of a study of regulatory T cells in long-lasting Graves disease. Regarding time point: persistent/refractory GD, antithyroid drugs over 5 years with positive TRAb. Isolated PBMC RNA provided the starting material for the TCR library. CDR3 length: 14 amino acids. The ends lost 3 bases at V and 6 bases at J; junction bases unmatched: 2. Per the germline V gene, CDR1 is SGHVS and CDR2 is FQNEAQ.

The gene calls are TRBV7-8 and TRBJ1-6, with TRBD1 matching 7 bases. The source is a female donor with Graves disease. The sample was peripheral blood mononuclear cells (PBMCs), taken when the disease was refractory, from a patient treated with antithyroid drugs. CDR3 DNA: TGTGCCAGCAGCTTCGGGACAGTTAATTCACCCCTCCACTTT. Protein: CASSFGTVNSPLHF.